These T cell receptor beta chains were read from a single sample in a study of long-term antiretroviral therapy in people with HIV. The protocol was immunoSEQ multiplex PCR, while the TCRdb copy is restricted to in-frame clones and leaves out a portion. The sample includes around 18,000 clones, around 91% of them seen just once. This specimen consisted of unsorted PBMCs, obtained 3 years after starting antiretroviral therapy. The receptors were sampled from a man aged 45-65 years with HIV. Each CDR3 is given with its conserved first and last residue. D genes are given only for firm matches. Not every row has a clone size; where given, it reads once, few, many or a size class.

j_call v_call d_call clone_size cdr3_aa cdr3_nt
TRBJ2-2 TRBV27 TRBD2 few CASSLSVLAGGPGGELFF TGTGCCAGCAGTTTATCGGTCCTCGCGGGGGGGCCGGGCGGGGAGCTGTTTTTT
TRBJ1-2 TRBV19 TRBD1 . CASSMPGTGVYGYTF TGTGCCAGTAGTATGCCCGGGACAGGAGTCTATGGCTACACCTTC
TRBJ1-2 TRBV7-8 . . CASSYSGQNYGYTF TGTGCCAGCAGCTACTCCGGGCAAAACTATGGCTACACCTTC
TRBJ2-7 TRBV29-1 TRBD1 . CSVAGGQGEVGEQYF TGCAGCGTCGCGGGAGGACAGGGGGAAGTAGGCGAGCAGTACTTC
TRBJ1-2 TRBV30 . . CAWSTPGQYGYTF TGTGCCTGGAGTACCCCAGGGCAGTATGGCTACACCTTC
TRBJ2-1 TRBV5-8 . . CASSLGQGFLVNEQFF TGTGCCAGCAGCCTCGGGCAGGGGTTTCTTGTCAATGAGCAGTTCTTC
TRBJ2-1 TRBV19 TRBD1 once CASTLTGTGYNEQFF TGTGCCAGTACCCTGACCGGGACAGGGTACAATGAGCAGTTCTTC
TRBJ2-1 TRBV6-1 TRBD1 . CASSEAGTGVYNEQFF TGTGCCAGCAGTGAAGCTGGGACAGGGGTCTACAATGAGCAGTTCTTC
TRBJ1-5 TRBV4-1 . . CASSPGRDSNQPQHF TGCGCCAGCAGCCCCGGACGGGATAGCAATCAGCCCCAGCATTTT
TRBJ2-7 TRBV29-1 TRBD1 . CSAQTGFSSYEQYF TGCAGCGCTCAGACAGGGTTCAGCTCCTACGAGCAGTACTTC
TRBJ2-3 TRBV5-1 TRBD2 . CASSLELAGNTDTQYF TGCGCCAGCAGCTTGGAACTAGCGGGGAACACAGATACGCAGTATTTT
TRBJ2-7 TRBV6-1 . . CASRVATSFEQYF TGTGCCAGCAGGGTAGCCACCTCCTTCGAGCAGTACTTC
TRBJ2-3 TRBV6-5 . . CASSYSIGAYTDTQYF TGTGCCAGCAGTTACTCGATAGGGGCCTACACAGATACGCAGTATTTT
TRBJ2-3 TRBV7-8 . medium-sized CASSPVSGAGLDTQYF TGTGCCAGCAGCCCGGTGTCGGGGGCGGGGTTGGATACGCAGTATTTT
TRBJ2-6 TRBV2 . . CASSEWRAGANVLTF TGTGCCAGCAGTGAATGGAGGGCTGGGGCCAACGTCCTGACTTTC
TRBJ2-7 TRBV5-1 TRBD1 . CASSGGTGSYEQYF TGCGCCAGCAGCGGAGGGACAGGCTCCTACGAGCAGTACTTC
TRBJ1-2 TRBV11-2 . . CASSEGQGMGYGYTF TGTGCCAGCTCCGAGGGGCAGGGTATGGGCTATGGCTACACCTTC
TRBJ1-2 TRBV5-8 TRBD1 . CASSRTGPNYGYTF TGTGCCAGCAGCCGGACAGGCCCTAACTATGGCTACACCTTC
TRBJ2-3 TRBV25-1 . . CASSPTQHTDTQYF TGTGCCAGCAGTCCCACCCAACACACAGATACGCAGTATTTT
TRBJ1-2 TRBV6-1 . . CASSEARGYDGYTF TGTGCCAGCAGTGAAGCCAGGGGATATGATGGCTACACCTTC
TRBJ2-7 TRBV5-1 TRBD1 . CASSLQGDEQYF TGCGCCAGCAGCCTACAGGGGGACGAGCAGTACTTC
TRBJ2-4 TRBV27 TRBD1 . CASSINTGAAKNIQYF TGTGCCAGCAGTATTAATACAGGGGCAGCCAAAAACATTCAGTACTTC
TRBJ2-7 TRBV5-6 TRBD2 . CASSPGRGAPEEQYF TGTGCCAGCAGTCCCGGGCGGGGGGCCCCGGAAGAGCAGTACTTC
TRBJ1-2 TRBV4-3 . . CASSQGFDGGYGYTF TGCGCCAGCAGCCAAGGGTTTGACGGCGGCTATGGCTACACCTTC
TRBJ2-4 TRBV11-2 . . CASSLEISLAKNIQYF TGTGCCAGCAGCTTAGAAATTAGCTTAGCCAAAAACATTCAGTACTTC
TRBJ2-7 TRBV27 . . CASSFSGSSYEQYF TGTGCCAGCAGTTTCTCGGGGAGCTCCTACGAGCAGTACTTC
TRBJ1-5 TRBV9 . . CASSPSPGYSNQPQHF TGTGCCAGCAGCCCATCACCGGGTTATAGCAATCAGCCCCAGCATTTT
TRBJ2-1 TRBV29-1 TRBD2 . CALAGGSNEQFF TGCGCCCTCGCGGGGGGTAGCAATGAGCAGTTCTTC
TRBJ2-1 TRBV30 TRBD2 . CAWGGGNEQFF TGTGCCTGGGGCGGGGGCAATGAGCAGTTCTTC
TRBJ2-3 TRBV11-3 . . CASSLLGGLSDTQYF TGTGCCAGCAGCTTATTAGGAGGACTCTCAGATACGCAGTATTTT
TRBJ1-5 TRBV4-2 . few CASSPVVSEGLNQPQHF TGTGCCAGCAGCCCCGTAGTCAGTGAAGGGCTTAATCAGCCCCAGCATTTT
TRBJ1-2 TRBV19 . . CASSLPPALANYGYTF TGTGCCAGTAGTCTACCTCCGGCGTTAGCTAACTATGGCTACACCTTC
TRBJ1-1 TRBV2 TRBD1 . CASRQGGPEAFF TGTGCCAGCAGACAGGGGGGCCCTGAAGCTTTCTTT
TRBJ1-1 TRBV21-1 . . CASSKVGNTEAFF TGTGCCAGCAGCAAAGTTGGGAACACTGAAGCTTTCTTT
TRBJ2-1 TRBV11-2 TRBD2 . CASSPTGGYNEQFF TGTGCCAGCAGCCCCACGGGGGGATACAATGAGCAGTTCTTC
TRBJ2-1 TRBV4-3 . . CASSQDPNEQFF TGCGCCAGCAGCCAAGATCCAAATGAGCAGTTCTTC
TRBJ2-3 TRBV9 . . CASSVDSLGGTDTQYF TGTGCCAGCAGCGTAGACTCCTTGGGTGGCACAGATACGCAGTATTTT
TRBJ1-1 TRBV4-2 . . CASSQRPNTEAFF TGTGCCAGCAGCCAACGTCCCAACACTGAAGCTTTCTTT
TRBJ2-7 TRBV4-2 TRBD2 . CASSQEGLAGAYYEQYF TGTGCCAGCAGCCAAGAAGGGCTAGCGGGGGCCTACTACGAGCAGTACTTC
TRBJ1-6 TRBV5-5 . . CASSDWGNNSPLHF TGTGCCAGCAGCGACTGGGGGAATAATTCACCCCTCCACTTT
TRBJ2-2 TRBV6-1 TRBD1 . CASSEKRGDRATLNTGELFF TGTGCCAGCAGTGAAAAAAGAGGAGACAGGGCTACTTTGAACACCGGGGAGCTGTTTTTT
TRBJ1-6 TRBV5-6 . . CASSLRSGLNSPLHF TGTGCCAGCAGCTTGCGATCTGGCCTGAATTCACCCCTCCACTTT
TRBJ1-2 TRBV19 . . CASSIVRGVSGYTF TGTGCCAGTAGTATCGTCCGAGGGGTCTCTGGCTACACCTTC
TRBJ1-1 TRBV19 . . CASSIVGDTEAFF TGTGCCAGTAGTATAGTAGGAGACACTGAAGCTTTCTTT
TRBJ2-7 TRBV27 TRBD1 . CASSLGDSEQYF TGTGCCAGCAGTTTAGGGGACAGTGAGCAGTACTTC
TRBJ2-7 TRBV5-6 . . CASSFRDRHEQYF TGTGCCAGCAGCTTCAGGGATCGGCACGAGCAGTACTTC